Below, 20 T cell receptor beta chains from the same sample are listed, as sequenced in a study of CD8 T cells in ankylosing spondylitis. Antigens for these TCRs are unknown. TCRdb used MiXCR to reprocess the 5' RACE reads, holding one entry per CDR3 protein. The sample yields over 700,000 distinct CDR3 sequences, roughly 19% seen once. General observations from the study: A motif of 7 to 9 highly homologous TCR beta variants was seen as apparently characteristic of ankylosing spondylitis blood.

Sequencing used blood, either unsorted or a sorted T cell fraction (not recorded which). The receptors stem from a male donor with ankylosing spondylitis.

J is TRBJ1-1 and V is TRBV5-5; TRBD1 might be the D (6 bases). Germline V gene lookup returns CDR1 SGHKS and CDR2 YYEKEE (reference sequence). CDR3 length equals 13 residues. V lost 3 bases and J lost 11, with 17 bases in between. The CDR3 spells CASSSPGVPGAFF. The CDR3 DNA reads as TGTGCCAGCAGCTCCCCAGGGGTCCCTGGGGCTTTCTTT.

The chain carries TRBV6-1 and TRBJ2-7, with a tentative D call TRBD2 (5 bases). CDR3 length equals 13 residues. V was shortened by 10 bases and J by 4 bases, with 17 bases between the two germline ends. CDR1 is MNHNS, CDR2 SASEGT, per germline. CDR3 amino acids: CATPEGLGYEQYF. DNA for the CDR3: TGTGCCACCCCCGAGGGCCTGGGGTACGAGCAGTACTTC.

This clonotype was detected only a few times. V and J are TRBV25-1 and TRBJ2-7; D tentatively fits TRBD1 or TRBD2 (5 bases each). The CDR3 has 14 amino acids. The germline gives CDR1 MGHDK, CDR2 SYGVNS. V gave up 1 base and J gave up 3 bases, with 10 bases separating them. The CDR3 sequence: CASSESGRNYEQYF. DNA for the CDR3: TGTGCCAGCAGTGAATCGGGACGGAACTACGAGCAGTACTTC.

This clonotype came up a few times. The genes are TRBV12-3 or TRBV12-4 and TRBJ2-4; 8 positions agree with TRBD2. After removal of 5 bases from V and 0 bases from J, the junction contained 6 bases not matched to a gene. The CDR3 has 16 residues. The CDR3 nucleotides read TGTGCCAGCAGTCCCCGGCTAGCGGGAGCCAAAAACATTCAGTACTTC. This encodes CASSPRLAGAKNIQYF.

The rearrangement uses TRBV20-1 and TRBJ2-3; TRBD2 might be the D (5 bases). V lost 5 bases and J 5 bases, leaving 14 bases between the germline ends. The CDR3 covers 13 residues. Per the germline V gene, CDR1 is DFQATT and CDR2 is SNEGSKA (reference sequence). The DNA of the CDR3 is TGCAGTGCTGATCCCCTCAGCGGAGATACGCAGTATTTT. Translation: CSADPLSGDTQYF.

This clonotype came up a few times. The rearrangement links TRBV4-1 to TRBJ1-1; D perhaps matches TRBD1 (5 bases). V shed 1 base and J shed 0 bases, with 18 bases lying between them. Germline values: CDR1 MGHRA, CDR2 YSYEKL. This CDR3 contains 18 residues. The CDR3 sequence is CASSQVAPGYDMNTEAFF. CDR3 in DNA: TGCGCCAGCAGCCAAGTAGCCCCAGGGTACGACATGAACACTGAAGCTTTCTTT.

This clonotype has ten or more counts. The chain uses TRBV5-1 and TRBJ2-3, with D possibly TRBD2 on 5 matching bases. Germline V lookup: CDR1 SGHRS, CDR2 YFSETQ. The ends were cut back, 1 base at V and 3 bases at J, with 12 bases in the middle. The CDR3 totals 15 residues. The DNA for the CDR3 is TGCGCCAGCAGCTTGTCCGGGGTGAATACAGATACGCAGTATTTT. Protein sequence: CASSLSGVNTDTQYF.

The chain employs TRBV15 and TRBJ2-2, with a possible D match to TRBD1 (6 bases). Germline CDR1 reads LNHNV; CDR2 reads YYDKDF (reference sequence). The CDR3 has 16 amino acids. V was shortened by 7 bases and J by 2 bases, with 17 bases between the two germline ends. The CDR3 loop is CATTNPKGGNTGELFF. CDR3 DNA: TGTGCCACCACCAACCCGAAAGGGGGTAACACCGGGGAGCTGTTTTTT.

This clonotype occurred a few times. The J gene is TRBJ1-5, the V gene TRBV6-1; D gene ambiguous. The CDR3 consists of 16 residues. V lost 6 bases and J 2 bases, leaving 17 bases between the germline ends. CDR1 and CDR2 (germline): MNHNS, SASEGT. Here the CDR3 DNA reads TGTGCCAGCAGGGGTCCTACGCAGCGCGGCAATCAGCCCCAGCATTTT. This gives the protein CASRGPTQRGNQPQHF.

This clonotype showed up just a few times. The chain recombines TRBV6-1 with TRBJ2-1, with D hard to call. The V gene's germline CDR1 is MNHNS and CDR2 SASEGT. The V gene lost 5 bases and the J gene lost 2 bases, with 10 bases spanning the gap. The CDR3 has 14 amino acids. This CDR3 is CASSRSVPYNEQFF. The CDR3 nucleotides read TGTGCCAGCAGTAGGAGCGTACCCTACAATGAGCAGTTCTTC.

In this sample, this clonotype turned up many times. The chain employs TRBV29-1 and TRBJ1-2; maybe TRBD1 (6 bases). This CDR3 comprises 12 residues. Germline CDR1 SQVTM, CDR2 ANQGSEA. V dropped 3 bases and J dropped 4 bases, with 9 bases sitting between them. The CDR3 loop reads CSVEGDTYGYTF. CDR3 DNA: TGCAGCGTTGAGGGGGACACCTATGGCTACACCTTC.

This clonotype has just a few counts. The CDR3 coding sequence is TGCGCCAGCAGCCCCCAGGGACTCCAACCCTCCCGGGAGCTGTTTTTT. Its protein product is CASSPQGLQPSRELFF. The chain carries TRBV5-1 and TRBJ2-2; tentatively, D is TRBD2 (6 bases). The CDR3 is made up of 16 amino acids. V was clipped by 4 bases and J by 9 bases, with 22 bases between them. Looked up from germline, CDR1 is SGHRS and CDR2 is YFSETQ.

This chain links TRBV4-2 with TRBJ1-1; D gene uncertain. This CDR3 comprises 15 residues. V gave up 1 base and J gave up 4 bases, with 13 bases separating them. Looked up from germline, CDR1 is LGHNA and CDR2 is YNFKEQ. In DNA form, the CDR3 reads TGTGCCAGCAGCCAAGTTTCCTCTGGTACCACTGAAGCTTTCTTT. It yields the protein CASSQVSSGTTEAFF.

This clonotype was counted a few times. The gene calls are TRBV11-1 and TRBJ2-5; D remains ambiguous. CDR3 length: 14 residues. The germline V gene encodes CDR1 SGHAT and CDR2 FQDESV (reference sequence). V gave up 1 base and J gave up 5 bases, with 11 bases separating them. CDR3 nucleotides: TGTGCCAGCAGCTTAGTTTACTCGTTGGAGACCCAGTACTTC. It is translated as CASSLVYSLETQYF.

J is TRBJ1-2 and V is TRBV3-1; 7 bases match TRBD1. V was clipped by 4 bases and J by 8 bases; unmatched bases: 13. This CDR3 spans 15 amino acids. Germline V gene sequence: CDR1 LGHDT, CDR2 YNNKEL (reference sequence). CDR3: CASSPGQAVIGGYTF. The CDR3 nucleotides are TGTGCCAGCAGCCCCGGACAGGCCGTAATTGGGGGCTACACCTTC.

This chain joins TRBV5-5 and TRBJ2-5; 7 nucleotides align to TRBD1. Germline trimming cut 4 bases from V and 0 bases from J; bases unmatched to any gene: 9. The CDR3 is 16 residues long. Germline V gene sequence: CDR1 SGHKS, CDR2 YYEKEE (reference sequence). For the CDR3, the DNA is TGTGCCAGCAGCACCCCAGGGGGTAATTACCAAGAGACCCAGTACTTC. Amino acids: CASSTPGGNYQETQYF.

This clonotype was detected only a few times. The chain has TRBV5-4 and TRBJ2-7; 8 bases align to TRBD2. The germline gives CDR1 SGHNT, CDR2 YYREEE (reference sequence). This CDR3 spans 15 amino acids. V gave up 0 bases and J gave up 5 bases; unmatched junction bases: 7. CDR3 in amino acids: CASSLDEGAGDEQYF. CDR3 nucleotide sequence: TGTGCCAGCAGCTTGGATGAGGGAGCGGGAGACGAGCAGTACTTC. The complete variable domain, with remaining parts taken from reference TRBV5-4 and TRBJ2-7, reads ETGVTQSPTHLIKTRGQQVTLRCSSQSGHNTVSWYQQALGQGPQFIFQYYREEENGRGNFPPRFSGLQFPNYSSELNVNALELDDSALYLCASSLDEGAGDEQYFGPGTRLTVT.

This clonotype came up many times. The chain has TRBV4-2 and TRBJ1-2, with TRBD1 as a possible D gene (6 bases). V was pared by 7 bases and J by 1 base, with 16 bases between. Germline-derived CDR1 and CDR2 are LGHNA and YNFKEQ. This CDR3 region has 15 residues. Here the CDR3 reads CASTEPDSINYGYTF. The CDR3 DNA follows: TGTGCCAGCACCGAACCGGACAGCATTAACTATGGCTACACCTTC.

The chain carries TRBV4-3 and TRBJ2-1; 9 bases are a match to TRBD2. CDR1 is LGHNA and CDR2 is YSLEER in the germline V gene. V dropped 0 bases and J dropped 0; count of bases not matched to a gene: 6. CDR3 size: 18 residues. CDR3 DNA sequence: TGCGCCAGCAGCCAAGAACTAGCGGGCCCGAGCTCCTACAATGAGCAGTTCTTC. As protein: CASSQELAGPSSYNEQFF.

This clonotype was seen a handful of times. This chain joins TRBV20-1 and TRBJ2-2; the match to TRBD1 covers 9 bases. V shed 0 bases, J shed 6 bases, and the junction held 11 bases outside the gene matches. Germline loops: CDR1 DFQATT, CDR2 SNEGSKA (reference sequence). The CDR3 extends over 17 amino acids. The CDR3 nucleotides are TGCAGTGCTAGAGAAAAGGGGAAGGGACAGGGCCCCGGGGAGCTGTTTTTT. It encodes CSAREKGKGQGPGELFF.